The rows below give T cell receptor beta chains drawn from one sample of a study of blood T cell repertoires in COVID-19. This table comes from immunoSEQ multiplex PCR, and its TCRdb copy is limited to in-frame clones, with some not included. The table shows 45,000 to 70,000 clones, with about 89% occurring only once. The specimen sequenced was peripheral blood. These receptors all stem from a woman aged 55-75 years with active or convalescent COVID-19. CDR3s include the opening cysteine and the closing phenylalanine or tryptophan. D genes are given only for firm matches. Clone sizes are given selectively: once, few, many, or a class where the clone is expanded.

V,D,J,size,DNA,CDR3
TRBV2,TRBD1,TRBJ1-2,.,TGTGCCAGCAGCGCGCCCGACAGGGGATGGGGCTACACCTTC,CASSAPDRGWGYTF
TRBV29-1,TRBD2,TRBJ2-1,.,TGCAGCGTCCGACTAGCGGGGGAGTACAATGAGCAGTTCTTC,CSVRLAGEYNEQFF
TRBV2,.,TRBJ1-1,.,TGTGCCAGCAGTGAGCGGGGAAGTGGTGAAGCTTTCTTT,CASSERGSGEAFF
TRBV7-8,.,TRBJ2-1,few,TGTGCCAGCAGCTTAGGCGGGGCCTCCTACAATGAGCAGTTCTTC,CASSLGGASYNEQFF
TRBV30,TRBD1,TRBJ1-1,.,TGTGCCTGGAGCCAGGGGGGAGACACTGAAGCTTTCTTT,CAWSQGGDTEAFF
TRBV28,TRBD2,TRBJ2-7,.,TGTGCCAGCAGGCGGGAGAGTTCCTACGAGCAGTACTTC,CASRRESSYEQYF
TRBV11-3,.,TRBJ2-3,.,TGTGCCAGCAGCCAGTCCCGTCCGGTGGGGCAAAGAGATACGCAGTATTTT,CASSQSRPVGQRDTQYF
TRBV18,TRBD2,TRBJ2-3,.,TGTGCCAGCTCACCACTATCCACTAGCGGGAGTCTCGTAGATACGCAGTATTTT,CASSPLSTSGSLVDTQYF
TRBV5-1,TRBD1,TRBJ1-5,.,TGCGCCAGCAGCCCTGGGACAGCTGACAATCAGCCCCAGCATTTT,CASSPGTADNQPQHF
TRBV12-5,TRBD1,TRBJ1-1,once,TGTGCTAGTGGTGTTAAGGGACAGGGACTCGGGGCCACTGAAGCTTTCTTT,CASGVKGQGLGATEAFF
TRBV29-1,.,TRBJ1-2,.,TGCAGCGTGGTGGCAGGGGAAGATGGCTACACCTTC,CSVVAGEDGYTF
TRBV7-3,.,TRBJ1-6,few,TGTGCCAGCAGCTTCGAGAAGGGGCCCCTCCACTTT,CASSFEKGPLHF
TRBV28,TRBD1,TRBJ1-6,.,TGTGCCAGCAGGGGATCGACAGGGAGTAATTCACCCCTCCACTTT,CASRGSTGSNSPLHF
TRBV6-5,TRBD2,TRBJ2-7,.,TGTGCCAGCAGCGGGGGGGTTGAGCAGTACTTC,CASSGGVEQYF
TRBV28,TRBD1,TRBJ1-4,once,TGTGCCAGCAGCCAATTAATTAGGGGGCCTGAGGGTATTGAAAAACTGTTTTTT,CASSQLIRGPEGIEKLFF
TRBV5-1,.,TRBJ2-7,.,TGCGCCAGCACCTTCTCGTCCTACTCCTACGAGCAGTACTTC,CASTFSSYSYEQYF
TRBV29-1,TRBD2,TRBJ2-7,.,TGCAGCGTTAATCTAGCGGGGGGGCTAGACGAGCAGTACTTC,CSVNLAGGLDEQYF
TRBV6-2/TRBV6-3,TRBD1,TRBJ1-5,.,TGTGCCAGCAGCAAGACTCCGGGACAGTACAATCAGCCCCAGCATTTT,CASSKTPGQYNQPQHF